This T cell receptor (beta chain) is drawn from a study of vaccination and CD4 T cells after COVID-19. Germline V CDR1 and CDR2: MRHNA, SNTAGT. The CDR3 consists of 12 residues. V gave up 4 bases and J gave up 4 bases, with 6 bases separating them. Note on this clonotype: Its antigen is not identified.

The time point is: late sampling 161 to 241 days after vaccination in three convalescent patients. Regarding treatment: 10-day PBMC culture with coronavirus spike peptide pools or control peptides (ViraFEST assay). The assay that was used to sequence DNA from cultured CD4+ T cells was the Oncomine TCR Beta short-read assay. Each CDR3 protein is one row after TCRdb ran MiXCR on the PCR reads. The data show about 23,000 distinct CDR3 sequences, roughly two fifths seen once. This chain uses TRBV6-4 with TRBJ2-3; the D gene is possibly TRBD2 (6 bases). The specimen was CD4+ T cells from blood, cultured in vitro, collected about 7 months after SARS-CoV-2 vaccination. This receptor was taken from a human donor who had recovered from COVID-19. The CDR3 nucleotides read TGTGCCAGCAGTGGACTAGCAGATACGCAGTATTTT. Its translation is CASSGLADTQYF.